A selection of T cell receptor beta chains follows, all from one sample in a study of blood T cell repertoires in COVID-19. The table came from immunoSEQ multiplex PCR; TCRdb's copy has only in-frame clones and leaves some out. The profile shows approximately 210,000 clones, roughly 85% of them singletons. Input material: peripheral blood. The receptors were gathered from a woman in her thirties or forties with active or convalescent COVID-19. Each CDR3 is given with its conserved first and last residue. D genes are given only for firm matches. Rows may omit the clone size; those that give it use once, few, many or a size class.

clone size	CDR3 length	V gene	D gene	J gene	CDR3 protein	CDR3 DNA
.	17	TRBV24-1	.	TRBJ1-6	CATSDSGQGLYNSPLHF	TGTGCCACCAGTGATTCCGGTCAGGGGCTCTATAATTCACCCCTCCACTTT
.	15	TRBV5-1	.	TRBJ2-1	CASSFRTDSYNEQFF	TGCGCCAGCAGCTTCAGGACTGACTCCTACAATGAGCAGTTCTTC
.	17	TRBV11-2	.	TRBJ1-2	CASSLRFGRGDPYGYTF	TGTGCCAGCAGCTTAAGGTTCGGCAGGGGAGATCCCTATGGCTACACCTTC
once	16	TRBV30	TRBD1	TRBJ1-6	CAWSRPQGANNSPLHF	TGTGCCTGGAGTCGTCCACAGGGGGCGAATAATTCACCCCTCCACTTT
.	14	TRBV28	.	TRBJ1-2	CASQWAGTNYGYTF	TGTGCCAGCCAATGGGCCGGAACTAACTATGGCTACACCTTC
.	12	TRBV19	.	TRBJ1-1	CASDYRGTEAFF	TGTGCCAGTGACTACCGGGGAACTGAAGCTTTCTTT
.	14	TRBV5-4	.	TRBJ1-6	CASSSGTGSSPLHF	TGTGCCAGCAGTTCCGGGACCGGGAGCTCACCCCTCCACTTT
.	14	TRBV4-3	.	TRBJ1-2	CASSQDLHSYGYTF	TGCGCCAGCAGCCAAGATCTGCACAGCTATGGCTACACCTTC
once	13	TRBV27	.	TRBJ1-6	CASQGQGNSPLHF	TGTGCCAGCCAGGGGCAGGGAAATTCACCCCTCCACTTT
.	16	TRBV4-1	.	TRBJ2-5	CASSPQGRRSQETQYF	TGCGCCAGCAGCCCACAAGGCAGGAGGTCCCAAGAGACCCAGTACTTC
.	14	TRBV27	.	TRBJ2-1	CASSLLAPYNEQFF	TGTGCCAGCAGTTTGCTAGCGCCCTACAATGAGCAGTTCTTC
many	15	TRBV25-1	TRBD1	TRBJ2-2	CASGWTGGPTGELFF	TGTGCCAGCGGCTGGACAGGGGGCCCGACCGGGGAGCTGTTTTTT
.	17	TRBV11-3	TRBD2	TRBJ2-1	CASRLTQWTSGYNEQFF	TGTGCCAGCAGACTTACTCAATGGACTAGCGGGTACAATGAGCAGTTCTTC
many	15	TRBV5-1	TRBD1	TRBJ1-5	CASSLGDRDNQPQHF	TGCGCCAGCAGCTTGGGGGACAGGGATAATCAGCCCCAGCATTTT
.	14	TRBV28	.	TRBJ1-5	CASTRGQPRSPQHF	TGTGCCAGCACCAGAGGACAGCCAAGGTCTCCCCAGCATTTT
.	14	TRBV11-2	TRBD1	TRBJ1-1	CASSGQGLDTEAFF	TGTGCCAGCAGCGGACAGGGTCTGGACACTGAAGCTTTCTTT
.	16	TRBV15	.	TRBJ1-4	CATSRDSGATNEKLFF	TGTGCCACCAGCAGAGATAGTGGTGCAACTAATGAAAAACTGTTTTTT
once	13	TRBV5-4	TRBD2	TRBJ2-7	CASSFSGGDEQYF	TGTGCCAGCAGCTTCAGTGGGGGGGACGAGCAGTACTTC
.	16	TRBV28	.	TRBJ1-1	CASSLISRSLNTEAFF	TGTGCCAGCAGTTTAATCTCCCGGAGCCTGAACACTGAAGCTTTCTTT
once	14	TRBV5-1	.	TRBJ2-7	CASSLQGTRIEQYF	TGCGCCAGCAGCCTGCAGGGGACCCGAATCGAGCAGTACTTC
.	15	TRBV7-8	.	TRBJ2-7	CASSLAQAPSYEQYF	TGTGCCAGCAGCTTAGCCCAGGCCCCCTCCTACGAGCAGTACTTC
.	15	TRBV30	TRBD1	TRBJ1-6	CAWRGQGFHNSPLHF	TGTGCCTGGAGGGGACAGGGATTTCATAATTCACCCCTCCACTTT
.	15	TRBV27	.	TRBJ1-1	CASRQEGLGNTEAFF	TGTGCCAGCAGGCAAGAGGGTCTCGGGAACACTGAAGCTTTCTTT
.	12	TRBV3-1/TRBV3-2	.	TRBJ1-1	CASSFMNTEAFF	TGTGCCAGCAGCTTCATGAACACTGAAGCTTTCTTT
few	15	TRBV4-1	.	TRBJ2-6	CASSQTGSGANVLTF	TGCGCCAGCAGCCAGACAGGCTCTGGGGCCAACGTCCTGACTTTC
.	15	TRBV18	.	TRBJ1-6	CASSPIEGGNSPLHF	TGTGCCAGCTCACCGATTGAGGGTGGGAATTCACCCCTCCACTTT
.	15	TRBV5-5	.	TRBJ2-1	CASSLGSGSYNEQFF	TGTGCCAGCAGCTTGGGTTCAGGTTCCTACAATGAGCAGTTCTTC
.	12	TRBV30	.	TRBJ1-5	CAWSWADQPQHF	TGTGCCTGGAGTTGGGCTGATCAGCCCCAGCATTTT
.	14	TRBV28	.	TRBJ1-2	CASSFGQGFYGYTF	TGTGCCAGCAGTTTCGGCCAGGGGTTCTATGGCTACACCTTC
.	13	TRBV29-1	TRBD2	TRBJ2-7	CSFRLAGVHEQYF	TGCAGCTTCCGACTAGCGGGAGTCCACGAGCAGTACTTC
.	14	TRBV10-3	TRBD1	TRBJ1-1	CAITPGTGNTEAFF	TGTGCCATCACCCCCGGGACAGGGAACACTGAAGCTTTCTTT
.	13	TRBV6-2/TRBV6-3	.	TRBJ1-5	CASSYFGSQPQHF	TGTGCCAGCAGTTACTTCGGGAGTCAGCCCCAGCATTTT
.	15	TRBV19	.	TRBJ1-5	CASSMRGDSNQPQHF	TGTGCCAGTAGTATGCGGGGGGACAGCAATCAGCCCCAGCATTTT
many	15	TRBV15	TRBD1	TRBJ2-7	CATSRGDRSSYEQYF	TGTGCCACCAGCAGGGGGGACAGGTCCTCCTACGAGCAGTACTTC